One and the same sample provided the 2 T cell receptor beta chains below, sequenced in a study of a mutant IDH1 vaccine in newly diagnosed glioma (dated by TCRdb to the early 2020s). The library came from the immunoSEQ multiplex PCR assay. In its TCRdb copy, this immuneACCESS table keeps in-frame sequences only and misses some clones. Where compared with another copy, unresolved V genes explain less than half of these, and the others have no known cause. The sample table records about 64,000 clones; roughly 80% of these occur just once. About 9.4% of the sample comes from the top ten. This sample's time point label indicates: week 11, during vaccination. Every vaccine dose consisted of 300 ug of a 20-mer mutant IDH1 peptide in Montanide, administered subcutaneously together with topical imiquimod. Which antigens these TCRs recognize remains unknown. This material consisted of PBMCs, taken from a glioma patient whose treatment included an IDH1 peptide vaccine. Receptor source: a woman aged 45-65 years with glioma.

This chain links TRBV18 with TRBJ2-7; TRBD1 or TRBD2 may be the D gene (5 bases each). Trimming took off 8 bases at V and 5 bases at J, with 16 bases between the two ends. Per germline, CDR1 KGHSH and CDR2 LQKENI. The CDR3 is 13 residues long. The CDR3 here is CASRGRLVDEQYF. For the CDR3, the DNA is TGTGCCAGCCGGGGCAGGCTGGTTGACGAGCAGTACTTC.

This clone showed up just once. One junction end does not reproduce the germline sequence, and a read error may be involved. The chain carries TRBV7-7 and TRBJ1-3; no definite D call. Germline V gene data show CDR1 as SSHAT and CDR2 as FNYEAQ (reference sequence). CDR3 length: 14 residues. The CDR3 protein is CASSATGSGNTIYF. In DNA, the CDR3 is TGTGCTAGCAGCGCCACCGGCTCTGGAAACACCATATATTTT.